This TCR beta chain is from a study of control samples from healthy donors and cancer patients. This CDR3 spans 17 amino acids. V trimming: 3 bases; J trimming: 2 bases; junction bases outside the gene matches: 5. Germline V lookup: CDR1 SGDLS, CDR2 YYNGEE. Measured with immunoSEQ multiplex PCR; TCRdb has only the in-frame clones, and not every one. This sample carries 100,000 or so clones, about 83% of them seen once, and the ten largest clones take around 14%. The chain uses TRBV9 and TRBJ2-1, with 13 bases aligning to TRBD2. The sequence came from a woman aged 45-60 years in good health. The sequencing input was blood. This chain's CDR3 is CASSARTSGRPYNEQFF. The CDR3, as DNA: TGTGCCAGCAGCGCCCGGACTAGCGGGAGACCCTACAATGAGCAGTTCTTC.